This is a list of T cell receptor beta chains from one sample in a study of T-cell memory formation after mild COVID-19. TCRdb processed the 5' RACE reads anew with MiXCR; each CDR3 protein has one entry. The sample has 380,000 or so distinct CDR3 sequences, over 13% seen once. The sequenced sample was PBMCs or a T cell subset sorted from them (not recorded which). The receptors were gathered from a man younger than 30 who had mild COVID-19 (a few samples of this study predate the infection). Cell type and time point are not known. Both conserved end residues are part of each CDR3. The D gene is left open where the match is weak. Clone size is stated in some rows and not others, as once, few, many or a class when expanded.

clone size: many
D gene: TRBD2
V gene: TRBV7-3
J gene: TRBJ2-3
CDR3 DNA: TGTGCCAGCAGCTTACGACCCCCGGGCGGGGGGGCATATCTCACAGATACGCAGTATTTT
CDR3 protein: CASSLRPPGGGAYLTDTQYF

clone size: many
D gene: TRBD1
V gene: TRBV4-1
J gene: TRBJ2-1
CDR3 DNA: TGCGCCAGCAGCCAAGCGGACAGGGCCCATGAGCAGTTCTTC
CDR3 protein: CASSQADRAHEQFF

clone size: .
D gene: .
V gene: TRBV5-1
J gene: TRBJ2-2
CDR3 DNA: TGCGCCAGCAGCGATGCGCTGGGGGCCGGGGAGCTGTTTTTT
CDR3 protein: CASSDALGAGELFF

clone size: many
D gene: .
V gene: TRBV7-7
J gene: TRBJ2-5
CDR3 DNA: TGTGCTAGCAGCTCGGGTGGGGGAGAGACCCAGTACTTC
CDR3 protein: CASSSGGGETQYF

clone size: .
D gene: .
V gene: TRBV4-1
J gene: TRBJ1-1
CDR3 DNA: TGCGCCAGCAGCCAAGCGAGGAGGGGGAACACTGAAGCTTTCTTT
CDR3 protein: CASSQARRGNTEAFF

clone size: .
D gene: TRBD2
V gene: TRBV7-8
J gene: TRBJ2-3
CDR3 DNA: TGTGCCAGCAGCTTTACGGGGGGGGTCTCCACAGATACGCAGTATTTT
CDR3 protein: CASSFTGGVSTDTQYF

clone size: many
D gene: TRBD2
V gene: TRBV5-4
J gene: TRBJ2-3
CDR3 DNA: TGTGCCAGCAGCCGTGGACTAGCGGGAAGCACAGATACGCAGTATTTT
CDR3 protein: CASSRGLAGSTDTQYF

clone size: few
D gene: .
V gene: TRBV2
J gene: TRBJ1-1
CDR3 DNA: TGTGCCAGCAGTGAAGGATGGGGTGTCGCTGAAGCTTTCTTT
CDR3 protein: CASSEGWGVAEAFF

clone size: few
D gene: .
V gene: TRBV30
J gene: TRBJ2-3
CDR3 DNA: TGTGCCTGGAGTCGTGCAGATACGCAGTATTTT
CDR3 protein: CAWSRADTQYF

clone size: few
D gene: TRBD2
V gene: TRBV3-1
J gene: TRBJ2-3
CDR3 DNA: TGTGCCAGCAGCCAATGGACTAGCGGGGGAACAGATACGCAGTATTTT
CDR3 protein: CASSQWTSGGTDTQYF

clone size: .
D gene: TRBD1
V gene: TRBV2
J gene: TRBJ2-7
CDR3 DNA: TGTGCCAGCAGTTCACACAGGGGGCTCCTGCAGACCGAGCAGTACTTC
CDR3 protein: CASSSHRGLLQTEQYF

clone size: few
D gene: TRBD1
V gene: TRBV5-1
J gene: TRBJ2-5
CDR3 DNA: TGCGCCAGCAGCTTCGGGACAGGGGGCACGGAGACCCAGTACTTC
CDR3 protein: CASSFGTGGTETQYF

clone size: .
D gene: .
V gene: TRBV7-9
J gene: TRBJ2-1
CDR3 DNA: TGTGCCAGCAGCTTATTAAGAAGCGCGAGTGAGCAGTTCTTC
CDR3 protein: CASSLLRSASEQFF

clone size: .
D gene: .
V gene: TRBV6-5
J gene: TRBJ1-1
CDR3 DNA: TGTGCCAGCAGAGCTACAGGGTTTTTGGAAGCTTTCTTT
CDR3 protein: CASRATGFLEAFF

clone size: many
D gene: .
V gene: TRBV20-1
J gene: TRBJ1-5
CDR3 DNA: TGCAGTGCTTATGACAATAGCAATCAGCCCCAGCATTTT
CDR3 protein: CSAYDNSNQPQHF

clone size: .
D gene: .
V gene: TRBV6-5
J gene: TRBJ2-3
CDR3 DNA: TGTGCCAGCAGTCCAATCTGGCGGGCAGATACGCAGTATTTT
CDR3 protein: CASSPIWRADTQYF

clone size: .
D gene: TRBD1
V gene: TRBV12-3/TRBV12-4
J gene: TRBJ2-1
CDR3 DNA: TGTGCCAGCAGTTTTCGGACAGGGGTCGGCGATGAGCAGTTCTTC
CDR3 protein: CASSFRTGVGDEQFF

clone size: few
D gene: .
V gene: TRBV4-2
J gene: TRBJ2-2
CDR3 DNA: TGTGCCAGCAGCCAGGACTCATTTTCCGGGGAGCTGTTTTTT
CDR3 protein: CASSQDSFSGELFF

clone size: .
D gene: .
V gene: TRBV6-1
J gene: TRBJ1-5
CDR3 DNA: TGTGCCAGCAGCTGGGTCAGGTTGGAGAATCAGCCCCAGCATTTT
CDR3 protein: CASSWVRLENQPQHF

clone size: few
D gene: TRBD1
V gene: TRBV6-5
J gene: TRBJ2-7
CDR3 DNA: TGTGCCAGCAGTCGGACAGGGAGATACGAGCAGTACTTC
CDR3 protein: CASSRTGRYEQYF

clone size: .
D gene: TRBD1
V gene: TRBV7-8
J gene: TRBJ2-7
CDR3 DNA: TGTGCCAGCAGCTCGACCGGGACAGGAGCCTACGAGCAGTACTTC
CDR3 protein: CASSSTGTGAYEQYF

clone size: few
D gene: .
V gene: TRBV9
J gene: TRBJ1-1
CDR3 DNA: TGTGCCAGCAGCGTAACAGGGTACACTGAAGCTTTCTTT
CDR3 protein: CASSVTGYTEAFF

clone size: few
D gene: TRBD1
V gene: TRBV6-5
J gene: TRBJ1-4
CDR3 DNA: TGTGCCAGCAAGACAGGGGGCAGTGAAAAACTGTTTTTT
CDR3 protein: CASKTGGSEKLFF

clone size: .
D gene: .
V gene: TRBV29-1
J gene: TRBJ1-1
CDR3 DNA: TGCAGCGTTTCCGGGGACTTCGGAAGTAACACTGAAGCTTTCTTT
CDR3 protein: CSVSGDFGSNTEAFF

clone size: .
D gene: .
V gene: TRBV6-6
J gene: TRBJ1-6
CDR3 DNA: TGTGCCAGCAGTTACGCCCGACAGGCCCCGCATTCACCCCTCCACTTT
CDR3 protein: CASSYARQAPHSPLHF

clone size: few
D gene: .
V gene: TRBV5-6
J gene: TRBJ1-2
CDR3 DNA: TGTGCCAGCAGCCACAAGGGGGGGGCGCGACGTGGCTACACCTTC
CDR3 protein: CASSHKGGARRGYTF

clone size: few
D gene: .
V gene: TRBV5-1
J gene: TRBJ2-7
CDR3 DNA: TGCGCCAGCAGCTTGGAGTCAGGGACCTACGAGCAGTACTTC
CDR3 protein: CASSLESGTYEQYF

clone size: few
D gene: .
V gene: TRBV12-3/TRBV12-4
J gene: TRBJ1-2
CDR3 DNA: TGTGCCAGCAGTTACGACAGCTATGGCTACACCTTC
CDR3 protein: CASSYDSYGYTF

clone size: few
D gene: TRBD1
V gene: TRBV6-5
J gene: TRBJ1-6
CDR3 DNA: TGTGCCAGCAGTGTACAGGGGTTCGCATCACCCCTCCACTTT
CDR3 protein: CASSVQGFASPLHF

clone size: many
D gene: .
V gene: TRBV6-6
J gene: TRBJ2-5
CDR3 DNA: TGTGCCAGCAGTTACGCCGGGCGCGGTGAGACCCAGTACTTC
CDR3 protein: CASSYAGRGETQYF

clone size: few
D gene: .
V gene: TRBV20-1
J gene: TRBJ1-2
CDR3 DNA: TGCAGTGCTATTCGGTTAGTGAACTATGGCTACACCTTC
CDR3 protein: CSAIRLVNYGYTF

clone size: .
D gene: .
V gene: TRBV7-2
J gene: TRBJ1-4
CDR3 DNA: TGTGCCAGCAGCTTAAGGGTTTGGGGGGAAAAACTGTTTTTT
CDR3 protein: CASSLRVWGEKLFF

clone size: few
D gene: .
V gene: TRBV5-1
J gene: TRBJ1-2
CDR3 DNA: TGCGCCAGCAGCTTAACCCCGCAGCTAGACTATGGCTACACCTTC
CDR3 protein: CASSLTPQLDYGYTF

clone size: .
D gene: TRBD2
V gene: TRBV5-6
J gene: TRBJ2-1
CDR3 DNA: TGTGCCAGCAGCAGATTTGGCGGGAGGGGGGGGAATGAGCAGTTCTTC
CDR3 protein: CASSRFGGRGGNEQFF

clone size: .
D gene: TRBD1
V gene: TRBV28
J gene: TRBJ2-7
CDR3 DNA: TGTGCCAGCAGTTTAGGGGACAGAAATTCCTACGAGCAGTACTTC
CDR3 protein: CASSLGDRNSYEQYF

clone size: .
D gene: TRBD2
V gene: TRBV24-1
J gene: TRBJ2-3
CDR3 DNA: TGTGCCACCAGTGATCGGACCAGCGGGGGAATGCCAGATACGCAGTATTTT
CDR3 protein: CATSDRTSGGMPDTQYF

clone size: many
D gene: TRBD2
V gene: TRBV7-9
J gene: TRBJ2-7
CDR3 DNA: TGTGCCAGCAGCTTTGGCGGGGGTTACGAGCAGTACTTC
CDR3 protein: CASSFGGGYEQYF

clone size: few
D gene: .
V gene: TRBV29-1
J gene: TRBJ2-3
CDR3 DNA: TGCAGCGTTCTGATAGGGACGCTCACAGATACGCAGTATTTT
CDR3 protein: CSVLIGTLTDTQYF